This T cell receptor beta chain was captured by sequencing in a study of blood T cell repertoires in COVID-19. At the level of the study: Researchers got acute and convalescent COVID-19 samples from the United States, Italy and Spain. In each case, the material was cDNA or gDNA derived from T cells, B-cell-depleted T cells, or PBMCs.

Profiling relied on immunoSEQ multiplex PCR, and the TCRdb table lists in-frame clones only, not all of them. The sample records around 80,000 clones, 75% to 90% being singletons. Per germline, CDR1 LNHDA and CDR2 SQIVND (reference sequence). Trimming left V 7 bases short and J 4 bases short, with 19 bases between. This CDR3 spans 15 amino acids. Sequencing was done on a sample of peripheral blood. This TCR was sampled from a woman in her 70s with acute or convalescent COVID-19. The chain links TRBV19 to TRBJ1-2, with D tentatively TRBD1 (6 bases). CDR3 protein: CASTPSQGLVYGYTF. The CDR3 bases are TGTGCCAGTACCCCATCCCAGGGGCTGGTCTATGGCTACACCTTC.